This TCR beta chain was identified in a study of CD8+ T cells in alopecia areata. Broader study findings: Scalp lesions, especially in alopecia totalis/universalis, had higher clonality than normal scalp.

As to this clone: Its antigen is not identified.

Sequencing relied on a cDNA template that was reverse transcribed from extracted RNA. TCRdb's copy holds only in-frame clones and misses some; the assay was immunoSEQ multiplex PCR. The data hold some 200,000 clones, with 59% observed a single time. V lost 3 bases, J lost 6 bases, and 6 bases stayed unmatched. The CDR3 extends over 14 amino acids. Germline V gene data show CDR1 as LNHDA and CDR2 as SQIVND (reference sequence). The rearrangement links TRBV19 to TRBJ2-7; 9 bases agree with TRBD1. The receptor was isolated from a human donor with alopecia areata. Material: CD4+ T cells sorted from blood, obtained at week 0. CDR3 in amino acids: CASSMSGQGPEQYF. The CDR3 DNA reads TGTGCCAGTAGTATGTCGGGACAGGGCCCCGAGCAGTACTTC.